A single sample is the source of the 18 T cell receptor beta chains below, sequenced in a study of T cells in women clearing cervical HPV infection. TCRdb's table, derived via immunoSEQ multiplex PCR, lists solely in-frame clones and lacks some. Recorded for this sample: tens of thousands of clones. The specimen sequenced was blood buffy coat. The receptors were gathered from a woman between 18 and 75 years old with a cervical HPV16 infection that either progressed to CIN3+ or cleared (not recorded which).

On this clone itself: The read ends 3 residues before the CDR3 terminus; that terminus is restored from the germline J gene. V gene TRBV2 combines with J gene TRBJ1-3; no clear D gene. The V end was cut by 1 base, the J end by 5 bases, with 12 bases between. The CDR3 is 15 residues long. In germline, CDR1 is SNHLY, CDR2 FYNNEI. The CDR3 sequence is CASSEDSLWRNTIYF. The sequenced CDR3 bases are TGTGCCAGCAGTGAAGACAGCCTCTGGAGAAACACC.

Notes on this clone: The CDR3 end is not reached by the read, which stops 3 residues before it; the germline J gene fills it in. The rearrangement links TRBV16 to TRBJ2-1; TRBD1 matches at 8 bases. V was clipped by 6 bases and J by 7 bases; unmatched bases: 8. The CDR3 extends over 14 amino acids. Germline V gene lookup returns CDR1 KGHSY and CDR2 FQNENV. The CDR3 DNA, read in part, is TGTGCCAGCAGTTCACAGGGGGTCACGAATGAG. Amino acids: CASSSQGVTNE. The whole CDR3 protein reads CASSSQGVTNEQFF.

Comment on this clone: The read ends 3 residues before the CDR3 terminus; that terminus is restored from the germline J gene. The chain couples TRBV7-3 to TRBJ2-1; TRBD2 aligns across 8 bases. Looked up from germline, CDR1 is SGHTA and CDR2 is FQGTGA. The CDR3 spans 15 residues. The trim removed 2 bases at V and 3 bases at J, leaving 3 bases unmatched. CDR3 loop: CASSLLLAGYNEQFF. The CDR3 DNA, read in part, is TGTGCCAGCAGCTTACTCCTAGCGGGCTACAATGAG.

As for this clone: Sequencing ends 3 residues short of the CDR3 end; the germline J gene provides the rest. The chain recombines TRBV7-6 with TRBJ1-3, with D possibly TRBD1 on 5 matching bases. Germline CDR1 reads SGHVS; CDR2 reads FNYEAQ. This CDR3 has 12 residues. The covered CDR3 bases are TGTGCCAGCAGCTTAGTCGAGGGGCCC. The encoded protein is CASSLVEGP. The whole CDR3 protein reads CASSLVEGPIYF.

CDR3 loop: CASKECQQEAGTEAFF. The CDR3 DNA, read in part, is TGCGCCAGCAAGGAATGCCAACAGGAGGCAGGAACTGAA. The rearrangement links TRBV10-1 to TRBJ1-1; possibly TRBD1 for D (5 bases). The read falls 3 residues short of the CDR3 end, and the missing part is taken from the germline J gene. Trimming removed 7 bases from V and 5 bases from J, with 23 bases in between. The CDR3 loop spans 16 amino acids. The germline CDR1 and CDR2 sequences are WNHNN and SYGVQD (reference sequence).

Of note for this clone: The missing CDR3 end, 3 residues past where the read stops, is filled in from the germline J gene. This sequence joins TRBV19 and TRBJ1-4, with D unresolved. Looked up from germline, CDR1 is LNHDA and CDR2 is SQIVND (reference sequence). This CDR3 spans 15 amino acids. V gave up 5 bases and J gave up 4 bases, with 14 bases separating them. This chain's CDR3 is CASSPEGQFNEKLFF. The CDR3 bases that were read are TGTGCCAGTAGTCCGGAGGGCCAATTTAATGAAAAA.

Turning to this clone: The CDR3 extends 3 residues past the end of the read, so its final part is completed from the germline J gene. The chain uses TRBV6-1 and TRBJ1-3; TRBD1 matches at 9 bases. J was trimmed by 4 bases and V by 4 bases; bases with no gene match: 8. The CDR3 totals 16 residues. CDR1 and CDR2 from the germline V gene are MNHNS and SASEGT. The CDR3 sequence is CASSGTGVLKGNTIYF. CDR3 bases read: TGTGCCAGCAGTGGGACAGGGGTCCTGAAAGGAAACACC.

A note on this clone: The DNA ends 3 residues before the CDR3 does, and the rest of the CDR3 is filled in from the germline J gene. The chain links TRBV20-1 to TRBJ1-4; 7 bases match TRBD1. The V segment lost 3 bases and the J segment 8 bases; nucleotides outside the gene matches: 9. The CDR3 has 14 amino acids. Germline CDR1 reads DFQATT; CDR2 reads SNEGSKA (reference sequence). The sequenced part of the CDR3 DNA is TGCAGTGCTAGGAGTAGACAGGGAGGGGAAAAA. It codes for CSARSRQGGEK. The complete CDR3 sequence is CSARSRQGGEKLFF.

On this clone itself: The read ends 3 residues before the CDR3 terminus; that terminus is restored from the germline J gene. The chain has TRBV7-2 and TRBJ2-4; a possible D gene is TRBD2 (6 bases). The CDR3 extends over 12 amino acids. The germline CDR1 and CDR2 sequences are SGHTA and FQGNSA. The CDR3 bases that were read are TGTGCCAGCAGCTTATCCGGGGGAGGT. This sequence encodes CASSLSGGG. The CDR3 reads in full as CASSLSGGGQYF. Looking up the rest from reference TRBV7-2 and TRBJ2-4 gives the full variable domain: GAGVSQSPSNKVTEKGKDVELRCDPISGHTALYWYRQSLGQGLEFLIYFQGNSAPDKSGLPSDRFSAERTGGSVSTLTIQRTQQEDSAVYLCASSLSGGGQYFGAGTRLSVL.

In the case of this clone: The read stops 3 residues short of the end of the CDR3; the missing end is completed from the germline J gene. This rearrangement joins TRBV19 to TRBJ1-4; 7 nucleotides match TRBD1. Looked up from germline, CDR1 is LNHDA and CDR2 is SQIVND (reference sequence). This CDR3 has 13 residues. The sequenced part of the CDR3 DNA is TGTGCCAGCGGGACAGACTATAATTCACCA. Protein product: CASGTDYNSP. The full CDR3 protein reads CASGTDYNSPLFF.

Comment on this clone: Read sequence stops 3 residues before the CDR3 end, and the germline J gene provides the missing end. V gene TRBV20-1 combines with J gene TRBJ2-2; 9 positions match TRBD1. This CDR3 is built from 16 residues. Trimming removed 1 base from V and 6 bases from J; junction bases left unmatched: 9. From germline, CDR1 is DFQATT and CDR2 SNEGSKA (reference sequence). The sequenced part of the CDR3 DNA is TGCAGTGCTAGAGCGGGGACAGGGCTTAACCCCGGGGAG. This gives the protein CSARAGTGLNPGE. The whole CDR3 protein reads CSARAGTGLNPGELFF.

With respect to this clone: The read ends 3 residues before the CDR3 terminus; that terminus is restored from the germline J gene. This rearrangement joins TRBV10-3 to TRBJ2-7, with D uncertain. Deletions cut 2 bases from V and 3 bases from J, with 8 bases between. Germline V gene data show CDR1 as ENHRY and CDR2 as SYGVKD. The CDR3 contains 13 residues. CDR3 DNA (partial): TGTGCCATCAGTGAGCCCCCTCTCTACGAG. It codes for CAISEPPLYE. The full CDR3 reads CAISEPPLYEQYF.

Note on this clone: The read terminates 3 residues before the CDR3 end, so the remaining end is supplied by the germline J gene. This rearrangement joins TRBV7-8 to TRBJ2-3; D call uncertain. The CDR3 runs 16 residues. CDR1 SGHVS and CDR2 FQNEAQ come from the germline V gene. V shed 4 bases and J shed 3 bases, with 17 bases lying between them. CDR3 bases read: TGTGCCAGCAGCTCCCCACGGGTGGTCGCTACAGATACG. It is translated as CASSSPRVVATDT. The complete CDR3 reads CASSSPRVVATDTQYF.

Of note for this clone: The read finishes 3 residues shy of the CDR3 end, and the germline J gene is used to complete it. J is TRBJ2-2 and V is TRBV5-1; TRBD2 matches at 8 bases. Germline CDR1 SGHRS, CDR2 YFSETQ. This CDR3 is built from 16 residues. Trimming removed 2 bases from V and 8 bases from J; junction bases left unmatched: 11. The CDR3 bases that were read are TGCGCCAGCAGCTTCAAGCGGGAGAGTCGGAGTGGGGAG. As protein: CASSFKRESRSGE. The whole CDR3 protein reads CASSFKRESRSGELFF.

Concerning this clone: The read comes to an end 3 residues before the CDR3 does, leaving the germline J gene to fill in the end. V is TRBV5-3 and J is TRBJ2-4, with TRBD2 matching over 13 bases. TRBV5-3 is reported as an ORF; its role is uncertain. Trimming removed 4 bases from V and 0 bases from J; junction bases left unmatched: 7. The CDR3 loop spans 18 amino acids. The CDR3 is CARSRLAGGLLAKNIQYF. The covered CDR3 bases are TGTGCCAGAAGCCGACTAGCGGGAGGCCTCTTAGCCAAAAACATT.

Regarding this clone: The read terminates 3 residues ahead of where the CDR3 ends, so the germline J gene completes it. The genes are TRBV29-1 and TRBJ2-6; 9 positions match TRBD2. Germline CDR1 and CDR2: SQVTM and ANQGSEA. Unmatched junction bases numbered 9, after V lost 6 bases and J lost 3 bases. The CDR3 has 16 residues. Incomplete CDR3 DNA: TGCAGCGTGAAAATAAGCGGGGGGTATGGGGCCAACGTC. Protein sequence: CSVKISGGYGANV. The full-length CDR3 reads as CSVKISGGYGANVLTF.

On this clone itself: The read terminates 3 residues before the CDR3 end, so the remaining end is supplied by the germline J gene. This chain uses TRBV29-1 with TRBJ2-7, with D possibly being TRBD2 (5 bases). The CDR3 covers 14 residues. Trimming shortened V by 7 bases and J by 2 bases, and 18 bases separated the two germline ends. Germline V gene lookup returns CDR1 SQVTM and CDR2 ANQGSEA. CDR3 bases read: TGCAGCGCCGAGGTGGACTGGCCCACCTACGAG. Its protein product is CSAEVDWPTYE. The entire CDR3 is CSAEVDWPTYEQYF.

As to this clone: The read finishes 3 residues shy of the CDR3 end, and the germline J gene is used to complete it. The V gene is TRBV5-1, the J gene TRBJ1-1; 10 bases map to TRBD1. Per the germline V gene, CDR1 is SGHRS and CDR2 is YFSETQ. CDR3 size: 15 residues. The J segment lost 4 bases and the V segment lost 4 bases, leaving 7 bases of the junction unmatched. The CDR3 sequence: CASSPEGQGTTEAFF. CDR3 DNA (partial): TGCGCCAGCAGCCCCGAGGGACAGGGGACCACTGAA.